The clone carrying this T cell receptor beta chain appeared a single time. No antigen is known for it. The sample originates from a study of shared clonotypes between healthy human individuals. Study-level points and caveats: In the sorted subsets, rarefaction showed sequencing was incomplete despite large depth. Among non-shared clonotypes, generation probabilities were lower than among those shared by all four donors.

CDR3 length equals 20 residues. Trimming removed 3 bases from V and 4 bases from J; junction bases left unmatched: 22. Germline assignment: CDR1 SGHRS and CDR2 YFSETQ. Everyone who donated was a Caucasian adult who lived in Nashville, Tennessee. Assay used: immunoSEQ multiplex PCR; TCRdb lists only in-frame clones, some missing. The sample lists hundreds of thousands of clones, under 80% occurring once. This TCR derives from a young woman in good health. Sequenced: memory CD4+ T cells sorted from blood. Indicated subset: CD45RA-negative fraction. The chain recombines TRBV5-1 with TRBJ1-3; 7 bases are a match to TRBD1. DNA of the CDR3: TGCGCCAGCAGCTCCCCAGGAGGGACGCAGGACAGGCCGAGGGGAAACACCATATATTTT. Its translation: CASSSPGGTQDRPRGNTIYF.